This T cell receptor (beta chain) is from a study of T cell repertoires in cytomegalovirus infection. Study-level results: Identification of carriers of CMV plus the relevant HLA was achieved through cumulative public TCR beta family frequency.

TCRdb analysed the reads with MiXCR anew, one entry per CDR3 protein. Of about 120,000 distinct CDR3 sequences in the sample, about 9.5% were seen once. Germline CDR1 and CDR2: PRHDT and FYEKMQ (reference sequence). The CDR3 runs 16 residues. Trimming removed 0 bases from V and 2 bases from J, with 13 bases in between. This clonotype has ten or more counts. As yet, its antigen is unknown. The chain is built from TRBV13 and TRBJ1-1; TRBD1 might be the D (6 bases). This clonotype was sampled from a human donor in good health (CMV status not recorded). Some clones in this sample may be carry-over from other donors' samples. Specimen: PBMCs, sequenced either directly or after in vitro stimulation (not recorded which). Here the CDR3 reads CASSLGVGTINTEAFF. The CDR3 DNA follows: TGTGCCAGCAGCTTAGGCGTGGGGACAATCAACACTGAAGCTTTCTTT.